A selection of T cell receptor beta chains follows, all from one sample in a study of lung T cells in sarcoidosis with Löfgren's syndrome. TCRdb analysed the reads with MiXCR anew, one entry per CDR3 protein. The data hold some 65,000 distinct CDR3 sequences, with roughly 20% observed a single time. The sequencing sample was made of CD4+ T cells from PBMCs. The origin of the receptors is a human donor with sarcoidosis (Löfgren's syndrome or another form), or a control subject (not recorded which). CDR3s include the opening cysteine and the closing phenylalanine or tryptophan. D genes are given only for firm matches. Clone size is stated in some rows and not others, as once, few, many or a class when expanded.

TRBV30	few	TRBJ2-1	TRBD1	TGTGCCTGGAGTAGGTTTGGGACAGGGAGGGATGAGCAGTTCTTC	CAWSRFGTGRDEQFF
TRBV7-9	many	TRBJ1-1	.	TGTGCCAGCAGTAGGTTGCTTAGGACGGAGGTGGCTGAAGCTTTCTTT	CASSRLLRTEVAEAFF
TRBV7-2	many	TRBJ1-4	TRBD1	TGTGCCAGCAGTCGGGACAGCAGTAATGAAAAACTGTTTTTT	CASSRDSSNEKLFF
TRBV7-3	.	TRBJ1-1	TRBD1	TGTGCCAGCAGCCTACAGGGGACGAACACTGAAGCTTTCTTT	CASSLQGTNTEAFF
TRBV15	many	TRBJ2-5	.	TGTGCCACCAGCAGAGGAGGGGCCCAAGAGACCCAGTACTTC	CATSRGGAQETQYF
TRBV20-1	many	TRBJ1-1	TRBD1	TGCAGTGCTCTGGACAGGGCCGTGGAGGCTTTCTTT	CSALDRAVEAFF
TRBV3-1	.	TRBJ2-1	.	TGTGCCAGCAGCTACGTCTCAAACTCCTACAATGAGCAGTTCTTC	CASSYVSNSYNEQFF
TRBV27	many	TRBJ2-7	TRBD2	TGTGCCAGCAGTTTATTCGGGGGACTAGCGGAAAACTACGAGCAGTACTTC	CASSLFGGLAENYEQYF
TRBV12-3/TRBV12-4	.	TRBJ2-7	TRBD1	TGTGCCAGCAGTGGGGACAGTTCCTACGAGCAGTACTTC	CASSGDSSYEQYF
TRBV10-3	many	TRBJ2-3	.	TGTGCCATCAGTGAGCCCGGGCTCACAGATACGCAGTATTTT	CAISEPGLTDTQYF
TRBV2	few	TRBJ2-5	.	TGTGCCAGCAGTATGAACCAAGAGACCCAGTACTTC	CASSMNQETQYF
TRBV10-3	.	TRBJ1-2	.	TGTGCCATCAGTGAGGTGGGGGATAGCTACACCTTC	CAISEVGDSYTF
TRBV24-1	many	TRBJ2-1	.	TGTGCCACCAGTGATTCGGGACTGCAAACCTACAATGAGCAGTTCTTC	CATSDSGLQTYNEQFF
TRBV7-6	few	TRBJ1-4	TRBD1	TGTGCCAGCAGATCCCAGGGGGCGGACGAAAAACTGTTTTTT	CASRSQGADEKLFF
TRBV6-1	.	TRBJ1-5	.	TGTGCCAGCGCCGACGGGGGGGATCAGCCCCAGCATTTT	CASADGGDQPQHF
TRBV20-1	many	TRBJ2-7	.	TGCAGTGCTAGCCTAGGCGGGGCCTCCTACGAGCAGTACTTC	CSASLGGASYEQYF
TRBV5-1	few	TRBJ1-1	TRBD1	TGCGCCAGCAGCTTGGACAGGGGGCGGACTGAAGCTTTCTTT	CASSLDRGRTEAFF
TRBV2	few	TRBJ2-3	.	TGTGCCAGCAGTGGGGGGGCAGCAGATACGCAGTATTTT	CASSGGAADTQYF
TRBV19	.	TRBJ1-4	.	TGTGCCAGTAGTGGCGAGCTTGAGAGGGAAAAACTGTTTTTT	CASSGELEREKLFF
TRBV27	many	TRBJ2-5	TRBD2	TGTGCCACCTTTCCCCTAGCGGGAGGGGCAGAAGAGACCCAGTACTTC	CATFPLAGGAEETQYF
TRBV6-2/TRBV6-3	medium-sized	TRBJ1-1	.	TGTGCCAGCAGGGACACAGGGTACGCTTTCTTT	CASRDTGYAFF
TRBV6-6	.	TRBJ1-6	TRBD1	TGTGCCAGCAGTTACTCGGGACAGGTGCCACCCCTCCACTTT	CASSYSGQVPPLHF
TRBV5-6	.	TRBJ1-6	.	TGTGCCAGCAGCTTTGCAGGGGCTAATTCACCCCTCCACTTT	CASSFAGANSPLHF
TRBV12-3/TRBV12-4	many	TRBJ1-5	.	TGTGCCAGCAGCGGCCAGAGGGCGAATCAGCCCCAGCATTTT	CASSGQRANQPQHF
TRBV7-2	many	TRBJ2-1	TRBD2	TGTGCCAGCAGCCCCCGGGGTAGCGGGAGGGCTGGCGATGAGCAGTTCTTC	CASSPRGSGRAGDEQFF
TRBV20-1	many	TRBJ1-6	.	TGCAGTGCTAGCCCGGAGGGAGATTCACCCCTCCACTTT	CSASPEGDSPLHF
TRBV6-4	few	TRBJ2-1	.	TGTGCCAGCAGTACCGAACTCGGCTCCTACAATGAGCAGTTCTTC	CASSTELGSYNEQFF
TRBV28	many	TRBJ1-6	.	TGTGCCAGCAGTTCGGGTTCACCCCTCCACTTT	CASSSGSPLHF
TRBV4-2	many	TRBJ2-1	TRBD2	TGTGCCAGCAGCCAAGATCCACTAGCGGGAGCTTATGAGCAGTTCTTC	CASSQDPLAGAYEQFF
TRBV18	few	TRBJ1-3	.	TGTGCCAGCCGCTCCCTGAGCTCTGGAAACACCATATATTTT	CASRSLSSGNTIYF
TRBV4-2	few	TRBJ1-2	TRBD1	TGTGCCAGCAGTCGCATTGGGGGACAGGGGGCTGATTATGGCTACACCTTC	CASSRIGGQGADYGYTF
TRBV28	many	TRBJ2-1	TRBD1	TGTGCCAGCAGTCAAGGGGGGACAGGTTTCTCGGAGCAGTTCTTC	CASSQGGTGFSEQFF
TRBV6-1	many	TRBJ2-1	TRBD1	TGTGCCAGCAGTGGTACAGGGGGCGCAGGCAATGAGCAGTTCTTC	CASSGTGGAGNEQFF
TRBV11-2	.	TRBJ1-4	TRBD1	TGTGCCAGCAGCTTCGAGGGACAGATTTTCTCTAATGAAAAACTGTTTTTT	CASSFEGQIFSNEKLFF
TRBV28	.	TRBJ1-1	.	TGTGCCAGCAGTTTACCCACAGGGAGGACCACTGAAGCTTTCTTT	CASSLPTGRTTEAFF
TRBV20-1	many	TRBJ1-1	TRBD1	TGCAGTGCAGACAGGGGGCAGAACACTGAAGCTTTCTTT	CSADRGQNTEAFF
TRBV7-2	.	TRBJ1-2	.	TGTGCCAGCGGCCAAGATGGGAAGAACGGCTACACCTTC	CASGQDGKNGYTF